What follows are 18 T cell receptor beta chains derived from one specimen sequenced in a study of T cell responses to AZD1222 COVID-19 vaccine. The protocol was immunoSEQ multiplex PCR, while the TCRdb copy is restricted to in-frame clones and leaves out a portion. Of about 150,000 clones in the sample, around 93% were seen once. The starting material was peripheral blood, obtained 28 days after the second AZD1222 dose. Receptors originate from an adult who received the AZD1222 COVID-19 vaccine.

This clone appeared a single time. The gene calls are TRBV6-5 and TRBJ1-2, with TRBD1 matching 9 bases. In germline, CDR1 is MNHEY, CDR2 SVGAGI. V shed 6 bases and J 6 bases; nucleotides not matched to a gene: 5. This CDR3 has 13 amino acids. CDR3 coding DNA: TGTGCCAGCAGGAAACAGGGGGCGGATGGCTACACCTTC. Translating it yields CASRKQGADGYTF.

This chain uses TRBV5-1 with TRBJ2-7; D might be TRBD1 (5 bases). In germline, CDR1 is SGHRS, CDR2 YFSETQ. The V end lost 4 bases, the J end lost 0 bases, and 11 bases lay between the germline ends. This CDR3 comprises 14 residues. The CDR3 DNA follows: TGCGCCAGCAGCCCTGAGACAGTCTCCTACGAGCAGTACTTC. Protein product: CASSPETVSYEQYF.

The count of this clone is one. V gene TRBV5-6 combines with J gene TRBJ1-4, with D uncertain. CDR1 and CDR2 (germline): SGHDT, YYEEEE. The CDR3 extends over 16 amino acids. V was cut by 4 bases and J by 4 bases, with 17 bases left in between. The chain's CDR3 is CASSPLSADYNEKLFF. CDR3 bases: TGTGCCAGCAGCCCCTTAAGCGCCGACTATAATGAAAAACTGTTTTTT. Full variable domain (remainder filled in from reference TRBV5-6 and TRBJ1-4): DAGVTQSPTHLIKTRGQQVTLRCSPKSGHDTVSWYQQALGQGPQFIFQYYEEEERQRGNFPDRFSGHQFPNYSSELNVNALLLGDSALYLCASSPLSADYNEKLFFGSGTQLSVL.

The J gene is TRBJ1-1, the V gene TRBV6-1; no clear D gene. V was shortened by 3 bases and J by 7 bases, with 9 bases between the two germline ends. The CDR3 is made up of 12 amino acids. CDR1 and CDR2 from the germline V gene are MNHNS and SASEGT. For the CDR3, the DNA is TGTGCCAGCAGTGAGTTCATAAGTGAAGCTTTCTTT. This codes for CASSEFISEAFF.

This clone came up a few times. The chain recombines TRBV9 with TRBJ2-1; 15 positions agree with TRBD2. In germline, CDR1 is SGDLS, CDR2 YYNGEE. CDR3 length equals 15 residues. The junction had 8 bases not matched to a gene; V was cut back by 6 bases and J by 10 bases. CDR3 sequence: CASNLGLAGGREQFF. The CDR3, as DNA: TGTGCCAGCAACCTTGGACTAGCGGGGGGGCGAGAGCAGTTCTTC.

The V and J genes are TRBV6-1 and TRBJ1-5; D might be TRBD1 (5 bases). The germline V gene has CDR1 MNHNS and CDR2 SASEGT. The V end lost 0 bases, the J end lost 7 bases, and 13 bases lay between the germline ends. This CDR3 comprises 15 residues. This chain's CDR3 is CASSEAGRVEQPQHF. The CDR3 DNA is TGTGCCAGCAGTGAAGCAGGCAGGGTAGAACAGCCCCAGCATTTT.

This clone was picked up one time. This sequence joins TRBV19 and TRBJ2-1, with TRBD1 matching over 11 bases. V shed 6 bases, J shed 4 bases, and the junction held 8 bases outside the gene matches. CDR3 length: 16 amino acids. Germline CDR1 reads LNHDA; CDR2 reads SQIVND (reference sequence). The CDR3 loop is CASSQGTGGWYNEQFF. The CDR3 DNA sequence: TGTGCCAGTAGCCAAGGGACAGGGGGTTGGTACAATGAGCAGTTCTTC.

On this clone: The junction differs from germline at one of its ends, possibly a read error. The chain recombines TRBV30 with TRBJ2-1; 11 bases match TRBD2. The length of the CDR3 is 16 residues. Germline CDR1 reads GTSNPN; CDR2 reads SVGIG (reference sequence). CDR3 nucleotide sequence: TGCCCGAGGCTAGCGGGGGGTCGAAGCGCCTACAATGAGCAGTTCTTC. Translation gives CPRLAGGRSAYNEQFF.

The chain carries TRBV15 and TRBJ2-1; D is undetermined. The germline gives CDR1 LNHNV, CDR2 YYDKDF (reference sequence). This CDR3 has 16 residues. Trimming left V 1 base short and J 4 bases short, with 14 bases between. The DNA of the CDR3 is TGTGCCACCAGCAGAGGGCTCCCAAACCTGTACAATGAGCAGTTCTTC. Residues: CATSRGLPNLYNEQFF.

The J gene is TRBJ1-3, the V gene TRBV7-7; 8 bases match TRBD1. CDR1 is SSHAT and CDR2 is FNYEAQ in the germline V gene (reference sequence). The CDR3 runs to 15 residues. V lost 7 bases and J lost 0; bases outside the gene matches: 5. The CDR3 DNA reads TGTGCCAGCATCGGAACAGGGGGCTCTGGAAACACCATATATTTT. Translation gives CASIGTGGSGNTIYF.

The chain links TRBV4-2 to TRBJ2-1; 10 bases are shared with TRBD2. Looked up from germline, CDR1 is LGHNA and CDR2 is YNFKEQ. The CDR3 has 16 residues. The V and J ends lost 2 bases and 8 bases, in that order; junction bases with no gene match: 9. The chain's CDR3 is CASSQPLAGEFDEQFF. The CDR3 bases are TGTGCCAGCAGCCAACCGCTAGCGGGAGAATTCGATGAGCAGTTCTTC.

The V call is TRBV9, the J call TRBJ1-1, with unresolved D. Germline CDR1 is SGDLS and CDR2 is YYNGEE. This CDR3 spans 11 amino acids. V lost 3 bases to trimming and J lost 6 bases, with 6 bases between them. CDR3 coding DNA: TGTGCCAGCAGCGGGGATGCTGAAGCTTTCTTT. As protein: CASSGDAEAFF.

For the CDR3, the DNA is TGCGCCAGCAGCTTTGATGATCAGGGGTACGGGGAGCTGTTTTTT. Its translation is CASSFDDQGYGELFF. The chain uses TRBV5-1 and TRBJ2-2, with D perhaps matching TRBD1 (6 bases). From germline, CDR1 is SGHRS and CDR2 YFSETQ. V was cut by 2 bases and J by 7 bases, with 15 bases left in between. The CDR3 is 15 amino acids. Using reference TRBV5-1 and TRBJ2-2 for the parts outside the CDR3, the full variable domain is KAGVTQTPRYLIKTRGQQVTLSCSPISGHRSVSWYQQTPGQGLQFLFEYFSETQRNKGNFPGRFSGRQFSNSRSEMNVSTLELGDSALYLCASSFDDQGYGELFFGEGSRLTVL.

The chain has TRBV24-1 and TRBJ1-1; 11 bases align to TRBD1. V was pared by 9 bases and J by 3 bases, with 11 bases of the junction left unmatched. The CDR3 is 16 amino acids. Looked up from germline, CDR1 is KGHDR and CDR2 is SFDVKD. The CDR3 DNA follows: TGTGCCACCCAAAGGACAGGGGGCTCGGGGGACACTGAAGCTTTCTTT. Its translation is CATQRTGGSGDTEAFF.

In its sample, this clone was seen once. The rearrangement joins TRBV14 to TRBJ1-2; TRBD1 matches 7 bases. V lost 4 bases to trimming and J lost 3 bases; unmatched junction nucleotides: 2. The germline CDR1 and CDR2 sequences are SGHDN and FVKESK. The CDR3 consists of 13 residues. CDR3 coding DNA: TGTGCCAGCAGCCGACAGGGCTACTATGGCTACACCTTC. Translated: CASSRQGYYGYTF.

This clone was recorded a few times. The chain links TRBV19 to TRBJ2-3; 8 bases fit TRBD1. The CDR3 is 16 residues long. Trimming cost V 7 bases and J 5 bases; bases outside gene matches: 14. Germline V gene data show CDR1 as LNHDA and CDR2 as SQIVND (reference sequence). The CDR3: CASTEGTGGFLDTQYF. In DNA, the CDR3 is TGTGCCAGTACCGAAGGCACAGGGGGGTTTTTAGATACGCAGTATTTT.

This sequence joins TRBV5-8 and TRBJ1-2, with D possibly TRBD1 on 6 matching bases. The CDR3 sequence is 14 residues long. The germline V gene has CDR1 SGHTS and CDR2 YDEGEE. V was cut by 7 bases and J by 2 bases, with 15 bases left in between. The CDR3 DNA sequence: TGTGCCAGCGGGGACTCAACAGGGAACTATGGCTACACCTTC. It is translated as CASGDSTGNYGYTF.

V is TRBV12-3 or TRBV12-4 and J is TRBJ2-2; no reliable D call. The CDR3 has 12 amino acids. Trimming took 6 bases from V and 6 from J, leaving 8 bases between them. The DNA of the CDR3 is TGTGCCAGCAGGCGGTCGCCCGGGGAGCTGTTTTTT. Protein: CASRRSPGELFF.